A single sample gave rise to the 26 T cell receptor beta chains below, sequenced in a study of T cell repertoires in cytomegalovirus infection. No cognate antigen is known for these TCRs. Each CDR3 protein gets one entry after TCRdb re-called the reads with MiXCR. The data hold about 700,000 distinct CDR3 sequences, with around a third observed a single time. Material: cultured PBMCs, obtained from culture after CMV antigen stimulation. The receptors were sampled from a human donor in good health (CMV status not recorded). Some clones in this sample may be carry-over from other donors' samples.

The chain combines TRBV6-1 with TRBJ2-2; TRBD2 matches at 12 bases. CDR1 is MNHNS, CDR2 SASEGT, per germline. Unmatched junction bases numbered 3, after V lost 5 bases and J lost 5 bases. The CDR3 consists of 15 residues. CDR3 DNA sequence: TGTGCCAGCAGTCTGACTAGCGGGAGAACCGGGGAGCTGTTTTTT. As protein: CASSLTSGRTGELFF.

This clonotype has a count of ten or more. This sequence joins TRBV7-2 and TRBJ2-1, with 7 bases matching TRBD2. With 0 bases clipped from V and 16 bases from J, the junction kept 9 bases outside the gene matches. Germline CDR1 is SGHTA and CDR2 is FQGNSA. CDR3 length equals 13 residues. CDR3 region: CASSLAQRDYQFF. Here the CDR3 DNA reads TGTGCCAGCAGCTTAGCACAGCGGGACTACCAATTCTTC.

The chain carries TRBV4-3 and TRBJ2-3; a possible D gene is TRBD2 (5 bases). This CDR3 region has 15 residues. V dropped 6 bases and J dropped 2 bases, with 15 bases sitting between them. Germline assignment: CDR1 LGHNA and CDR2 YSLEER. This CDR3 reads CASRPLGLTTDTQYF. The CDR3 nucleotides read TGCGCCAGCAGGCCTCTCGGACTCACCACAGATACGCAGTATTTT.

Written as DNA, the CDR3 is TGTGCCAGCAGCTTAGCGGGGGCAACCCCTGAAGCTTTCTTT. This encodes CASSLAGATPEAFF. V gene TRBV11-2 combines with J gene TRBJ1-1, with D perhaps matching TRBD1 (6 bases). The length of the CDR3 is 14 residues. The V end lost 1 base, the J end lost 6 bases, and 12 bases lay between the germline ends. In germline, CDR1 is SGHAT, CDR2 FQNNGV.

The chain combines TRBV6-2 or TRBV6-3 with TRBJ2-2, with a tentative D call TRBD1 (5 bases). Between the trimmed V and J ends, which lost 1 base and 4 bases, there was a span of 7 bases. Germline V gene sequence: CDR1 MNHEY, CDR2 SVGEGT. This CDR3 comprises 14 residues. The CDR3 spells CASSYFDSTGELFF. CDR3 nucleotide sequence: TGTGCCAGCAGTTACTTCGACAGCACCGGGGAGCTGTTTTTT.

The CDR3 is CASSSQGQNYGYTF. In DNA, the CDR3 is TGTGCCAGCAGCTCTCAGGGACAGAACTATGGCTACACCTTC. The chain is built from TRBV7-2 and TRBJ1-2; 7 bases map to TRBD1. Germline V gene lookup returns CDR1 SGHTA and CDR2 FQGNSA. The CDR3 loop spans 14 amino acids. Germline trimming cut 4 bases from V and 2 bases from J; bases unmatched to any gene: 4.

A word on this clonotype: Relative to the germline gene, one junction end is altered; a read error may explain this. This chain uses TRBV7-9 with TRBJ1-5; no firm D call. The germline V gene encodes CDR1 SEHNR and CDR2 FQNEAQ (reference sequence). This CDR3 has 12 amino acids. CDR3 DNA sequence: TGTGCCAGCAGCCGCGCCGCCGGGCTCCAGGATTTT. Translated, it gives CASSRAAGLQDF.

This rearrangement joins TRBV14 to TRBJ2-5, with D perhaps matching TRBD2 (6 bases). The CDR3 has 13 residues. Trimming took 8 bases from V and 7 from J, leaving 17 bases between them. The V gene's germline CDR1 is SGHDN and CDR2 FVKESK. DNA for the CDR3: TGTGCCAGCCGGGGGAGCGGTGGGGGGACCCAGTACTTC. Protein product: CASRGSGGGTQYF. Drawing the rest from reference TRBV14 and TRBJ2-5, the complete variable domain is EAGVTQFPSHSVIEKGQTVTLRCDPISGHDNLYWYRRVMGKEIKFLLHFVKESKQDESGMPNNRFLAERTGGTYSTLKVQPAELEDSGVYFCASRGSGGGTQYFGPGTRLLVL.

This sequence joins TRBV20-1 and TRBJ2-5; TRBD1 aligns across 10 bases. CDR3 size: 15 residues. With 5 bases clipped from V and 4 bases from J, the junction kept 10 bases outside the gene matches. The germline gives CDR1 DFQATT, CDR2 SNEGSKA (reference sequence). The CDR3 region has the DNA TGCAGTGCTGTTCCCGGGACAGGGGTTTTAGAGACCCAGTACTTC. It is translated as CSAVPGTGVLETQYF.

A few counts support this clonotype. The CDR3 loop reads CASSKTRDNEQFF. The CDR3 DNA reads as TGTGCCAGCAGTAAGACTAGGGACAATGAGCAGTTCTTC. The chain recombines TRBV6-2 or TRBV6-3 with TRBJ2-1; D perhaps matches TRBD2 (6 bases). The CDR3 sequence is 13 residues long. Per germline, CDR1 MNHEY and CDR2 SVGEGT. Trimming took off 5 bases at V and 5 bases at J, with 10 bases between the two ends.

This clonotype came up a few times. This chain joins TRBV10-3 and TRBJ1-6; no firm D call. The V end was cut by 3 bases, the J end by 2 bases, with 11 bases between. From germline, CDR1 is ENHRY and CDR2 SYGVKD. The CDR3 runs to 16 residues. The CDR3: CAISERSFAYNSPLHF. Here the CDR3 DNA reads TGTGCCATCAGTGAACGAAGTTTCGCCTATAATTCACCCCTCCACTTT.

The chain links TRBV10-3 to TRBJ1-1, with D possibly matching TRBD1 (6 bases). V was cut by 10 bases and J by 1 base, with 13 bases left in between. The germline V gene encodes CDR1 ENHRY and CDR2 SYGVKD. The CDR3 length is 13 residues. The DNA of the CDR3 is TGTGCCACCGCTACAGGGACGAACACTGAAGCTTTCTTT. Its translation is CATATGTNTEAFF.

This sequence joins TRBV20-1 and TRBJ2-7, with TRBD2 identical over 8 bases. CDR3 size: 13 residues. V lost 6 bases and J lost 4; bases outside the gene matches: 8. Germline CDR1 and CDR2: DFQATT and SNEGSKA (reference sequence). CDR3 residues: CSAFRTSTYEQYF. In DNA form, the CDR3 reads TGCAGTGCCTTCAGGACTAGCACTTACGAGCAGTACTTC.

The chain carries TRBV28 and TRBJ2-1; TRBD1 is a possible D gene (6 bases). The CDR3 consists of 13 residues. Trimming took 6 bases from V and 4 from J, leaving 10 bases between them. Looked up from germline, CDR1 is MDHEN and CDR2 is SYDVKM. As DNA, the CDR3 is TGTGCCAGCAGACGGACAGAGTACAATGAGCAGTTCTTC. This translates into CASRRTEYNEQFF.

This chain links TRBV7-4 with TRBJ2-5; 7 nucleotides line up with TRBD1. This CDR3 region has 14 residues. V shed 8 bases, J shed 7 bases, and the junction held 13 bases outside the gene matches. Germline assignment: CDR1 SGHVT and CDR2 SQSDAQ. The CDR3 nucleotides are TGTGCCAGCGGACTCGCGACAGGGTCGGGGACCCAGTACTTC. It codes for CASGLATGSGTQYF.

The genes are TRBV6-5 and TRBJ1-5, with a possible D match to TRBD1 (5 bases). The CDR3 length is 13 residues. Trimming removed 6 bases from V and 3 bases from J, with 9 bases in between. The germline gives CDR1 MNHEY, CDR2 SVGAGI. The CDR3 sequence: CASRWDDNQPQHF. The CDR3 DNA reads as TGTGCCAGCAGATGGGACGACAATCAGCCCCAGCATTTT.

This chain uses TRBV20-1 with TRBJ2-7; 10 positions agree with TRBD1. CDR1 and CDR2 from the germline V gene are DFQATT and SNEGSKA (reference sequence). The CDR3 covers 13 residues. With V trimmed by 6 bases and J by 3 bases, 5 bases remained unmatched. CDR3 in DNA: TGCAGTGCCGGGACAGGGGTTCTCTACGAGCAGTACTTC. Translation gives CSAGTGVLYEQYF.

The genes are TRBV6-2 or TRBV6-3 and TRBJ1-5; D is possibly TRBD1 (5 bases). Germline values: CDR1 MNHEY, CDR2 SVGEGT. With 10 bases removed from V and 7 bases from J, the gap between germline ends came to 17 bases. The CDR3 is made up of 13 amino acids. Here the CDR3 reads CATRGGVGQPQHF. CDR3 DNA: TGTGCCACACGGGGGGGAGTAGGGCAGCCCCAGCATTTT.

This clonotype has more than one count but fewer than ten. The J gene is TRBJ1-2, the V gene TRBV4-1, with TRBD1 identical over 7 bases. V gave up 4 bases and J gave up 7 bases; unmatched junction bases: 12. Germline CDR1 is MGHRA and CDR2 is YSYEKL. The CDR3 consists of 15 residues. For the CDR3, the DNA is TGCGCCAGCAGCCTGAGTACGACAGGGTGGGTTGGCTACACCTTC. Translated, it gives CASSLSTTGWVGYTF.

The gene calls are TRBV28 and TRBJ1-6; no reliable D call. The CDR3 spans 13 residues. Germline CDR1 reads MDHEN; CDR2 reads SYDVKM. Trimming left V 1 base short and J 10 bases short, with 8 bases between. The chain's CDR3 is CASSLLTPSPLHF. The CDR3 region has the DNA TGTGCCAGCAGTTTATTGACTCCCTCACCCCTCCACTTT.

V gene TRBV12-5 combines with J gene TRBJ2-7, with 11 bases aligning to TRBD2. CDR1 and CDR2 from the germline V gene are LGHNT and FRNRAP. This CDR3 has 14 amino acids. The junction had 3 bases not matched to a gene; V was cut back by 4 bases and J by 4 bases. This CDR3 reads CASGSGTSGYEQYF. CDR3 coding DNA: TGTGCTAGTGGTTCCGGGACTAGCGGATACGAGCAGTACTTC.

This chain joins TRBV19 and TRBJ1-5, with 12 bases identical to TRBD1. The CDR3 contains 20 residues. The germline V gene has CDR1 LNHDA and CDR2 SQIVND (reference sequence). V was clipped by 3 bases and J by 4 bases; unmatched bases: 16. The DNA for the CDR3 is TGTGCCAGTAGTATCAATCGGGACAGGGGGCACATTGATACGAATCAGCCCCAGCATTTT. Its translation is CASSINRDRGHIDTNQPQHF.

This clonotype was counted at least ten times. The genes are TRBV7-2 and TRBJ2-1, with D perhaps matching TRBD1 (6 bases). Trimming stripped 1 base from V and 9 bases from J, with 13 bases between. The germline V gene has CDR1 SGHTA and CDR2 FQGNSA. The CDR3 sequence is 14 residues long. CDR3 nucleotide sequence: TGTGCCAGCAGCTTAGTCCAGGGGATAGGTGAGCAGTTCTTC. Translated: CASSLVQGIGEQFF.

This clonotype has more than one count but fewer than ten. V and J are TRBV4-1 and TRBJ1-2; no clear D gene. In germline, CDR1 is MGHRA, CDR2 YSYEKL. V dropped 0 bases and J dropped 6 bases, with 14 bases sitting between them. The CDR3 sequence is 15 residues long. CDR3 protein: CASSQDWGSGHGYTF. DNA for the CDR3: TGCGCCAGCAGCCAAGATTGGGGAAGCGGGCATGGCTACACCTTC.

This chain joins TRBV6-2 or TRBV6-3 and TRBJ2-5; D is ambiguous. CDR1 is MNHEY, CDR2 SVGEGT, per germline. Trimming cost V 8 bases and J 1 base, with 8 bases left between them. The CDR3 has 12 residues. CDR3 DNA sequence: TGTGCCAGCGGATTCCCCCAAGAGACCCAGTACTTC. Residues: CASGFPQETQYF.

The chain couples TRBV10-3 to TRBJ2-1; D may be TRBD1 or TRBD2 (5 bases each). This CDR3 has 15 amino acids. Trimming removed 3 bases at V and 5 bases at J, with 14 bases between. The V gene's germline CDR1 is ENHRY and CDR2 SYGVKD. CDR3 loop: CAISDKRDPDNEQFF. CDR3 coding DNA: TGTGCCATCAGTGACAAACGGGACCCAGACAATGAGCAGTTCTTC.